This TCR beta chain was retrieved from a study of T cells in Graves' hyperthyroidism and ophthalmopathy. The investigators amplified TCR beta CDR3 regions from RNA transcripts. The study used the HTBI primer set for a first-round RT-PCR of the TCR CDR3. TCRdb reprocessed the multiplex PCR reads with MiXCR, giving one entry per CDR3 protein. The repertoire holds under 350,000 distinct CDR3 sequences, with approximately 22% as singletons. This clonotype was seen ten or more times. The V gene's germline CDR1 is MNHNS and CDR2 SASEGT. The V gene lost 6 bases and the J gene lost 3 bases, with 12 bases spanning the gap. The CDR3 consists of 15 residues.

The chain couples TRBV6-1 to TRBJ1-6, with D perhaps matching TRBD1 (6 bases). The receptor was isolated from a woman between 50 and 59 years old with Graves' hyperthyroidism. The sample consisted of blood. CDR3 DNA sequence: TGTGCCAGCAGGGGGGAGACAGGCTATAATTCACCCCTCCACTTT. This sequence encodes CASRGETGYNSPLHF.